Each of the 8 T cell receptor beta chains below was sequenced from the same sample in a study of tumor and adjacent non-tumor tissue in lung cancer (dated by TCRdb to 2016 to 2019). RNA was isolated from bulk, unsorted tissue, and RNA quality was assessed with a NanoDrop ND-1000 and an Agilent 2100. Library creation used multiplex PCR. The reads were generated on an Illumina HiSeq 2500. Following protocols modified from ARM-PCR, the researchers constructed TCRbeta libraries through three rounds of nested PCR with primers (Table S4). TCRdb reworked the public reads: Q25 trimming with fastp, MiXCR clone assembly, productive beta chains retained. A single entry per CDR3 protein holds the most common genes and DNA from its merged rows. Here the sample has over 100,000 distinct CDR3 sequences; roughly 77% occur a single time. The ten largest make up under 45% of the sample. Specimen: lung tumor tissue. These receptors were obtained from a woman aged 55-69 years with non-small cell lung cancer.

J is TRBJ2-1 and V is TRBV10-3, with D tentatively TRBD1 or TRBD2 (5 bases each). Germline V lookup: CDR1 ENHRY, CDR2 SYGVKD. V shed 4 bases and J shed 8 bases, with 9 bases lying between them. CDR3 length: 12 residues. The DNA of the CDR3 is TGTGCCATCAGTGGCAGGGACGATGAGCAGTTCTTC. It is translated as CAISGRDDEQFF.

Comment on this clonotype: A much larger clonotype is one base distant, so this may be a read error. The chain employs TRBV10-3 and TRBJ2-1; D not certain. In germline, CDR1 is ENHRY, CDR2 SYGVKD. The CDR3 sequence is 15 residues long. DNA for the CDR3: TGTACCATCAGTGAGTCGACCAACAGAGACAATGAGCAGTTCTTC. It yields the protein CTISESTNRDNEQFF.

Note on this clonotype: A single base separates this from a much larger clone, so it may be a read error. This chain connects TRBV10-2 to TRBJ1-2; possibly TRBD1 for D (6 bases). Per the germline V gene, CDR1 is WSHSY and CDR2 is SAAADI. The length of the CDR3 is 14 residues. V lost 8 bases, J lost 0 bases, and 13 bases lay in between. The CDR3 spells CASAMGHSNYGYTF. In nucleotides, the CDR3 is TGCGCCAGCGCAATGGGACATTCTAACTATGGCTACACCTTC.

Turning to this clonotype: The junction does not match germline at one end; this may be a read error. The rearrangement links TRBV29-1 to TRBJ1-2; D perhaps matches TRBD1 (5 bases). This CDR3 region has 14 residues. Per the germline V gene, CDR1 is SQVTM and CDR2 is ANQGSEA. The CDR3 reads CSIQFDRSKYGYTF. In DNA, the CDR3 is TGCAGTATCCAATTCGACAGATCTAAGTATGGCTACACCTTC.

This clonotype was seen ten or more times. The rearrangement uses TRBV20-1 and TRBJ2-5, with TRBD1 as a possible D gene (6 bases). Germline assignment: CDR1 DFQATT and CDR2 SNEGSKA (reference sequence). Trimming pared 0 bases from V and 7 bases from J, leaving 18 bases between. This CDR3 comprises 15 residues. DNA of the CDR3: TGCAGTGCTAGAGATGTAGGGGACACCCTGGGGACCCAGTACTTC. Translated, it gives CSARDVGDTLGTQYF.

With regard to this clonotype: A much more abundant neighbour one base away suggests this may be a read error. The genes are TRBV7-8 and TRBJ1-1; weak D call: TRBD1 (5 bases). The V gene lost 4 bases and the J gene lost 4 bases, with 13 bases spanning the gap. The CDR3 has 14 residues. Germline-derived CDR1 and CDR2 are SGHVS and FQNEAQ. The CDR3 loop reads CASSSATASTEAFF. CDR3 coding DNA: TGTGCCAGCAGCTCCGCGACAGCGAGCACTGAAGCTTTCTTT. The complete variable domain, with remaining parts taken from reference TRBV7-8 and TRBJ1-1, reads GAGVSQSPRYKVAKRGQDVALRCDPISGHVSLFWYQQALGQGPEFLTYFQNEAQLDKSGLPSDRFFAERPEGSVSTLKIQRTQQEDSAVYLCASSSATASTEAFFGQGTRLTVV.

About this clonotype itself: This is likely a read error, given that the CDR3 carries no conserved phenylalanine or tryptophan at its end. This chain's CDR3 is CASSSPVGSSYEQYL. The CDR3 DNA reads as TGTGCCAGCAGCTCCCCTGTGGGGTCCTCCTACGAGCAGTACTTA. The rearrangement joins TRBV11-2 to TRBJ2-7; no clear D gene. The V gene's germline CDR1 is SGHAT and CDR2 FQNNGV. This CDR3 contains 15 residues. V dropped 4 bases and J dropped 0 bases, with 13 bases sitting between them.

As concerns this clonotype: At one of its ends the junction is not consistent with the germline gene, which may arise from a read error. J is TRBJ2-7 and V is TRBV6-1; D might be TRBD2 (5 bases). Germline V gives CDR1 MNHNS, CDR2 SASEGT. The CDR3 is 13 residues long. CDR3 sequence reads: CASSDRRPYEQYF. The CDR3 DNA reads TGTGCCAGCAGTGACAGGAGGCCCTACGAGCAGTATTTC.